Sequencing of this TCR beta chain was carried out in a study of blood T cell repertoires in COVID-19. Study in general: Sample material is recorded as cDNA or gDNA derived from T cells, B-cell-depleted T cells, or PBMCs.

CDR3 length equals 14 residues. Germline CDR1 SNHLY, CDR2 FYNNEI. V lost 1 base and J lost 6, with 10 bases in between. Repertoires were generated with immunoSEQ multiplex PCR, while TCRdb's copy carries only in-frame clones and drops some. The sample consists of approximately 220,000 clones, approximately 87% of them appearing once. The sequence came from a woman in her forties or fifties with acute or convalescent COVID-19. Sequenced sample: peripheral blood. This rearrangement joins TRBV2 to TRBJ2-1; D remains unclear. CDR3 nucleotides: TGTGCCAGCAGTGAAGGTCTCGTCCTCAATGAGCAGTTCTTC. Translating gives CASSEGLVLNEQFF.